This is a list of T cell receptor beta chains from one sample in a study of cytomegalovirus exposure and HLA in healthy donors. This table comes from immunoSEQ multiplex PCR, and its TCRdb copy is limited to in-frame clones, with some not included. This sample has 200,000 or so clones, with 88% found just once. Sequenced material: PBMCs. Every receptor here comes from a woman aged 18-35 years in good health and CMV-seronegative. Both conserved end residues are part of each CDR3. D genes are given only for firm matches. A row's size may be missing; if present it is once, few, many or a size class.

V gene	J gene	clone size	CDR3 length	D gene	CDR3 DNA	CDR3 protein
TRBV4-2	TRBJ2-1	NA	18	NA	TGTGCCAGCAGCCAAGATTTAGGGGCGGGAACTTACTACAATGAGCAGTTCTTC	CASSQDLGAGTYYNEQFF
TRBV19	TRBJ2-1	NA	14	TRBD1	TGTGCCAGTAGTTCCAGGACAGGTGGCAATGAGCAGTTCTTC	CASSSRTGGNEQFF
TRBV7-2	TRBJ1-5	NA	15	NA	TGTGCCAGCAGCGTAGTCCACAATAGCAATCAGCCCCAGCATTTT	CASSVVHNSNQPQHF
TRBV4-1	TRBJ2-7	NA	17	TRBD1	TGCGCCAGCAGTCGAGAAGTAGGGACAGGGGCACCCTACGAGCAGTACTTC	CASSREVGTGAPYEQYF
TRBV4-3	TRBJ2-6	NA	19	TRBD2	TGCGCCAGCAGCCAAGATCCTAGCGGGAGTTTAACTGGGGCCAACGTCCTGACTTTC	CASSQDPSGSLTGANVLTF
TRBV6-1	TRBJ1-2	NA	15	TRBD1	TGTGCCAGCAGTGAGCGACAGGGGTCGAACTATGGCTACACCTTC	CASSERQGSNYGYTF
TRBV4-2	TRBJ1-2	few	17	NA	TGTGCCAGCAGCCCCTACGACGGGATTAACAGGGTTGATGGCTACACCTTC	CASSPYDGINRVDGYTF
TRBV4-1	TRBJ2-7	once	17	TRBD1	TGCGCCAGCAGCCAAATAACCGGGACAGGGAAGGACCGCGAGCAGTACTTC	CASSQITGTGKDREQYF
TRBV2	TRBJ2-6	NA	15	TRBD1	TGTGCCAGCAGGTACAGGGGATCTGGGGCCAACGTCCTGACTTTC	CASRYRGSGANVLTF
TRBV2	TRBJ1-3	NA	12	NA	TGTGCCAGCAGAACGGGGGGAAACACCATATATTTT	CASRTGGNTIYF
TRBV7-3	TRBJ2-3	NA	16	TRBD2	TGTGCCAGCAGTTTAGGACTAGCGGGAGGGGCAGATACGCAGTATTTT	CASSLGLAGGADTQYF
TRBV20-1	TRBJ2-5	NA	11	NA	TGCAGTGCTAGGGCTCAAGAGACCCAGTACTTC	CSARAQETQYF
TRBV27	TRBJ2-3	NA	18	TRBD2	TGTGCCAGCAGTTCCCCGACCAGACTAGCGGAGCCCACAGATACGCAGTATTTT	CASSSPTRLAEPTDTQYF
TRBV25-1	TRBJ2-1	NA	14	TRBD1	TGTGCCACCGTGATTGGGACAGGGAACAATGAGCAGTTCTTC	CATVIGTGNNEQFF
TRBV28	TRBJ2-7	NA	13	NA	TGTGCCAGCAGTTTACAGGGCTCCTACGAGCAGTACTTC	CASSLQGSYEQYF
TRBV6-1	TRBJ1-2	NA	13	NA	TGTGCCAGCAGTACAGAACACAGGCTTGCCAACACCTTC	CASSTEHRLANTF
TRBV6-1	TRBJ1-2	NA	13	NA	TGTGCCAGCAGGACAGGACCCGACTATGGCTACACCTTC	CASRTGPDYGYTF
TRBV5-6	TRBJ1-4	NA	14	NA	TGTGCCAGCAGCCCGATTGGGGCGTCTGAAAAACTGTTTTTT	CASSPIGASEKLFF
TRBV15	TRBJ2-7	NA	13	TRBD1	TGTGCCACCAGCGGGGACAGGGTCTACGAGCAGTACTTC	CATSGDRVYEQYF
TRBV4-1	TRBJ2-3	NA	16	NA	TGCGCCAGCAGCCGAGGGGGAGGGCCGAAATCAGATACGCAGTATTTT	CASSRGGGPKSDTQYF
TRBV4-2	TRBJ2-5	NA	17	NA	TGTGCCAGCAGCCAATCCCGGTTCCACTCCAACCAAGAGACCCAGTACTTC	CASSQSRFHSNQETQYF
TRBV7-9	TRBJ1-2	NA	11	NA	TGTGCCAGCAGCCCAGGCCGGGGCTACACCTTC	CASSPGRGYTF
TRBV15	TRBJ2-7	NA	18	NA	TGTGCCACCAGCAGGGAGTTATACCGGGACTTGCGAGGCTACGAGCAGTACTTC	CATSRELYRDLRGYEQYF
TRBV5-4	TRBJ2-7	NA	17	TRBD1	TGTGCCAGCAGCGGAAGGGTGGACAGGGCAAGCTCCTACGAGCAGTACTTC	CASSGRVDRASSYEQYF
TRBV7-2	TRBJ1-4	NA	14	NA	TGTGCCAGCAGCTTAGGCTCGGGAGATGAAAAACTGTTTTTT	CASSLGSGDEKLFF
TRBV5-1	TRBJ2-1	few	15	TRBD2	TGCGCCAGCAGCTTGGCCCCGGGAGGGCCGAAGGAGCAGTTCTTC	CASSLAPGGPKEQFF